One sample yielded the 23 T cell receptor beta chains listed below, sequenced in a study of control samples from healthy donors and cancer patients. Produced via immunoSEQ multiplex PCR; TCRdb's table is partial and in-frame only. The sample lists tens of thousands of clones, about 90% occurring once. The source material was blood. The receptors were sampled from a woman aged 45-59 years in good health.

The chain is built from TRBV6-5 and TRBJ2-7, with D uncertain. The CDR3 has 12 residues. Trimming removed 8 bases from V and 4 bases from J, with 12 bases in between. CDR1 is MNHEY, CDR2 SVGAGI, per germline. CDR3 amino acids: CASAVQDYEQYF. The CDR3 bases are TGTGCCAGCGCAGTGCAGGATTACGAGCAGTACTTC.

The rearrangement joins TRBV11-3 to TRBJ2-1, with 10 bases fitting TRBD2. The CDR3 is 16 amino acids. With V trimmed by 2 bases and J by 4 bases, 5 bases remained unmatched. Germline lookup yields CDR1 SGHNT and CDR2 YENEEA. The CDR3: CASSLSVTSGYNEQFF. CDR3 coding DNA: TGTGCCAGCAGCTTATCTGTGACTAGCGGGTACAATGAGCAGTTCTTC. Supplemented by reference TRBV11-3 and TRBJ2-1, the full variable domain reads EAGVVQSPRYKIIEKKQPVAFWCNPISGHNTLYWYLQNLGQGPELLIRYENEEAVDDSQLPKDRFSAERLKGVDSTLKIQPAELGDSAVYLCASSLSVTSGYNEQFFGPGTRLTVL.

This chain connects TRBV5-5 to TRBJ1-1, with a tentative D call TRBD1 (5 bases). The CDR3 totals 13 residues. V lost 0 bases and J lost 4, with 7 bases in between. Germline CDR1 is SGHKS and CDR2 is YYEKEE (reference sequence). CDR3 amino acids: CASSLEGRTEAFF. CDR3 in DNA: TGTGCCAGCAGCTTGGAGGGGCGCACTGAAGCTTTCTTT.

This chain links TRBV18 with TRBJ2-7, with 8 bases aligning to TRBD1. V gave up 3 bases and J gave up 4 bases; unmatched junction bases: 8. In germline, CDR1 is KGHSH, CDR2 LQKENI. The CDR3 has 15 residues. The CDR3 DNA sequence: TGTGCCAGCTCACCCTCAGGGGGCAAGGGATACGAGCAGTACTTC. Translating it yields CASSPSGGKGYEQYF.

The V and J genes are TRBV15 and TRBJ1-2; no definite D call. Germline CDR1 and CDR2: LNHNV and YYDKDF (reference sequence). V was trimmed by 1 base and J by 4 bases, leaving 16 bases between them. There are 16 residues in the CDR3. The CDR3 nucleotides read TGTGCCACCAGCAGAGGGGCAGGCCCAATCGGCTATGGCTACACCTTC. As protein: CATSRGAGPIGYGYTF.

This clone was observed once. V and J are TRBV30 and TRBJ2-2, with unresolved D. V gave up 0 bases and J gave up 4 bases, with 9 bases separating them. Germline-derived CDR1 and CDR2 are GTSNPN and SVGIG (reference sequence). CDR3 length: 14 residues. Written as DNA, the CDR3 is TGTGCCTGGAGTGTACGGTGGGGCACCGGGGAGCTGTTTTTT. This gives the protein CAWSVRWGTGELFF.

This clone was detected once. The gene calls are TRBV5-1 and TRBJ1-3; 7 bases line up with TRBD1. The CDR3 covers 16 residues. Losses at the gene ends were 0 bases for V and 3 bases for J; bases not matched to a gene: 6. Germline CDR1 is SGHRS and CDR2 is YFSETQ. The CDR3 sequence is CASSLDRGRSGNTIYF. DNA for the CDR3: TGCGCCAGCAGCTTGGATAGGGGGCGAAGTGGAAACACCATATATTTT.

The chain uses TRBV28 and TRBJ2-7; D gene uncertain. Germline values: CDR1 MDHEN, CDR2 SYDVKM. V was pared by 3 bases and J by 2 bases, with 17 bases between. This CDR3 is 16 amino acids long. CDR3 DNA: TGTGCCAGCAGTTTTCGCCCGGGCGGCATCGCCTACGAGCAGTACTTC. This gives the protein CASSFRPGGIAYEQYF.

This chain connects TRBV18 to TRBJ2-7; no definite D call. This CDR3 has 14 amino acids. Trimming left V 3 bases short and J 6 bases short, with 15 bases between. Germline-derived CDR1 and CDR2 are KGHSH and LQKENI. The CDR3 nucleotides are TGTGCCAGCTCACCCGTAGGGCTCAAGGGCGAGCAGTACTTC. Translating gives CASSPVGLKGEQYF.

The V gene is TRBV5-6, the J gene TRBJ1-4; D uncertain. Germline loops: CDR1 SGHDT, CDR2 YYEEEE. Deletions cut 4 bases from V and 5 bases from J, with 15 bases between. The CDR3 contains 15 residues. The CDR3 nucleotides read TGTGCCAGCAGCGGCTTAAGGAACCTAAATGAAAAACTGTTTTTT. This sequence encodes CASSGLRNLNEKLFF.

The V and J genes are TRBV6-5 and TRBJ1-2; 9 bases line up with TRBD1. The V and J ends lost 2 bases and 5 bases, in that order; junction bases with no gene match: 9. The CDR3 loop spans 16 amino acids. Germline CDR1 and CDR2: MNHEY and SVGAGI. CDR3 region: CASSYDGTGRRYGYTF. The DNA for the CDR3 is TGTGCCAGCAGTTACGACGGGACAGGGAGAAGGTATGGCTACACCTTC.

This clone has a handful of counts. This chain joins TRBV18 and TRBJ1-2; weak D call: TRBD1 (5 bases). The germline V and J ends were trimmed by 2 bases and 1 base, with 11 bases remaining between them. In germline, CDR1 is KGHSH, CDR2 LQKENI. The length of the CDR3 is 15 residues. In DNA, the CDR3 is TGTGCCAGCTCACCAGGGGACGTCCGTAACTATGGCTACACCTTC. Encoded protein: CASSPGDVRNYGYTF.

The chain links TRBV19 to TRBJ1-5, with 8 bases fitting TRBD1. Germline V gene data show CDR1 as LNHDA and CDR2 as SQIVND (reference sequence). V shed 7 bases and J 2 bases; nucleotides not matched to a gene: 7. The CDR3 extends over 15 amino acids. CDR3 amino acids: CASTTGGSGNQPQHF. CDR3 DNA sequence: TGTGCCAGTACCACAGGGGGTAGTGGCAATCAGCCCCAGCATTTT.

The chain recombines TRBV5-1 with TRBJ1-1; D uncertain. V was shortened by 1 base and J by 1 base, with 8 bases between the two germline ends. Germline CDR1 SGHRS, CDR2 YFSETQ. The CDR3 consists of 14 residues. The CDR3 sequence: CASSLKDKNTEAFF. The CDR3 DNA follows: TGCGCCAGCAGCTTGAAAGACAAGAACACTGAAGCTTTCTTT.

Concerning this clone: This CDR3 is also generated by other DNA sequences in the sample. V is TRBV18 and J is TRBJ2-7; D is possibly TRBD1 (6 bases). Germline V gene lookup returns CDR1 KGHSH and CDR2 LQKENI. This CDR3 has 12 amino acids. V was trimmed by 3 bases and J by 3 bases, leaving 6 bases between them. The CDR3 is CASSPTGYEQYF. The CDR3 DNA sequence: TGTGCCAGCTCACCGACAGGCTACGAGCAGTACTTC.

The chain carries TRBV7-2 and TRBJ1-1; D is perhaps TRBD1 (5 bases). CDR1 is SGHTA, CDR2 FQGNSA, per germline. The CDR3 covers 14 residues. V was shortened by 5 bases and J by 5 bases, with 15 bases between the two germline ends. Here the CDR3 DNA reads TGTGCCAGCAGCCTGCAGGGCTTGGGAACTGAAGCTTTCTTT. This translates into CASSLQGLGTEAFF.

The rearrangement joins TRBV12-3 or TRBV12-4 to TRBJ1-5; D is ambiguous. The germline V and J ends were trimmed by 1 base and 7 bases, with 8 bases remaining between them. There are 13 residues in the CDR3. The CDR3 sequence is CASSLGMWQPQHF. In nucleotides, the CDR3 is TGTGCCAGCAGTTTAGGTATGTGGCAGCCCCAGCATTTT.

The rearrangement joins TRBV12-3 or TRBV12-4 to TRBJ1-1; weak D call: TRBD1 (6 bases). CDR3 length equals 13 residues. V was trimmed by 6 bases and J by 8 bases, leaving 16 bases between them. CDR3 protein: CASSPTPTGEAFF. The CDR3 coding sequence is TGTGCCAGCAGCCCAACCCCTACAGGGGAAGCTTTCTTT.

J is TRBJ2-2 and V is TRBV19; possibly TRBD1 for D (5 bases). The CDR3 spans 14 residues. The germline CDR1 and CDR2 sequences are LNHDA and SQIVND (reference sequence). V lost 3 bases and J lost 2, with 7 bases in between. Here the CDR3 DNA reads TGTGCCAGTAGTATGCAGGGTAACACCGGGGAGCTGTTTTTT. Translating it yields CASSMQGNTGELFF.

V is TRBV28 and J is TRBJ2-3; D is ambiguous. The germline gives CDR1 MDHEN, CDR2 SYDVKM. Deletions cut 5 bases from V and 10 bases from J, with 13 bases between. The CDR3 contains 12 residues. The CDR3 coding sequence is TGTGCCAGCAGTGCTCCCTTGGAAGCGCAGTATTTT. Translation gives CASSAPLEAQYF.

The rearrangement links TRBV6-5 to TRBJ1-2, with D possibly TRBD1 on 5 matching bases. This CDR3 has 13 amino acids. CDR1 and CDR2 (germline): MNHEY, SVGAGI. With 2 bases removed from V and 2 bases from J, the gap between germline ends came to 6 bases. CDR3 nucleotides: TGTGCCAGCAGTTACGGGGGAAACTATGGCTACACCTTC. Encoded protein: CASSYGGNYGYTF.

V and J are TRBV6-6 and TRBJ1-6, with 7 bases matching TRBD1. V lost 4 bases, J lost 7 bases, and 7 bases stayed unmatched. The CDR3 spans 15 residues. From germline, CDR1 is MNHNY and CDR2 SVGAGI (reference sequence). CDR3 sequence (DNA): TGTGCCAGCAGTTCCGACAGGGTATCCAATTCACCCCTCCACTTT. Translated: CASSSDRVSNSPLHF.

The sample holds a few counts of this clone. This chain joins TRBV15 and TRBJ2-7; no definite D call. Deletions cut 3 bases from V and 6 bases from J, with 12 bases between. CDR1 and CDR2 (germline): LNHNV, YYDKDF (reference sequence). The CDR3 is 13 amino acids. This CDR3 is CATSSADTAEQYF. The CDR3 region has the DNA TGTGCCACCAGCAGCGCCGACACTGCCGAGCAGTACTTC.